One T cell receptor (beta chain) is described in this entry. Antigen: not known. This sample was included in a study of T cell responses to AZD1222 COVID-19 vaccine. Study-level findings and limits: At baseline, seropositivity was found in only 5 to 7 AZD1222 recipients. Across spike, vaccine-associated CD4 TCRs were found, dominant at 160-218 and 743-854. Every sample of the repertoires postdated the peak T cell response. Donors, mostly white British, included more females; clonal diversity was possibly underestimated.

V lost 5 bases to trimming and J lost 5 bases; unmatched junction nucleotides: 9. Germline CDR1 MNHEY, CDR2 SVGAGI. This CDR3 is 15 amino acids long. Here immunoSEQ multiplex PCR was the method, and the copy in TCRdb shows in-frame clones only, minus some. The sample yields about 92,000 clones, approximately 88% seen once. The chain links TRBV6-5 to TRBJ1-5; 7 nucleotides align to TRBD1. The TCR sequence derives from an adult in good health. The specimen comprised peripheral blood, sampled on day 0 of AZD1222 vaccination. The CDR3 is CASSTGQARYQPQHF. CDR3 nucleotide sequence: TGTGCCAGCAGTACCGGACAGGCAAGGTATCAGCCCCAGCATTTT.